This TCR beta chain was profiled in a study of CD8 T cells in ankylosing spondylitis. Of note for this clonotype: The junction departs from the called germline gene at one end, perhaps through a read error.

The CDR3 totals 14 residues. Germline lookup yields CDR1 SGHDT and CDR2 YYEEEE. Quantitative 5'-RACE with molecular barcodes was used to make the TCR beta libraries. TCRdb re-called the 5' RACE reads with MiXCR, one entry per CDR3 protein. Of over 150,000 distinct CDR3 sequences in the sample, around a sixth were seen once. Sequencing input: blood, either unsorted or a sorted T cell fraction (not recorded which). The rearrangement uses TRBV5-6 and TRBJ2-1; D is possibly TRBD1 or TRBD2 (6 bases each). The receptor was isolated from a male donor between 10 and 30 years old with ankylosing spondylitis or in good health (not recorded which). The CDR3 DNA follows: TGTGCCAGCAGATTGGGGGGCGGGACCAATGAGCAGTTCTTC. This codes for CASRLGGGTNEQFF. The whole variable domain, filled in from reference TRBV5-6 and TRBJ2-1, reads DAGVTQSPTHLIKTRGQQVTLRCSPKSGHDTVSWYQQALGQGPQFIFQYYEEEERQRGNFPDRFSGHQFPNYSSELNVNALLLGDSALYLCASRLGGGTNEQFFGPGTRLTVL.